This T cell receptor (beta chain) is drawn from a study of shared clonotypes between healthy human individuals. Findings of the study overall: When naive CD4 clonotypes were compared across a handful of donors, 4% to 6.5% were shared.

In replicate PCRs of sorted subsets, around 0.2 ug DNA, roughly 27,000 T cell genomes, was used. TCRdb's table, derived via immunoSEQ multiplex PCR, lists solely in-frame clones and lacks some. The data hold roughly 2.2 million clones, with 92% observed a single time. The V gene's germline CDR1 is MDHEN and CDR2 SYDVKM. This CDR3 spans 12 amino acids. V was pared by 4 bases and J by 11 bases, with 14 bases between. Worth noting for this clone: Antigen specificity is unknown.

The rearrangement uses TRBV28 and TRBJ2-5; D is possibly TRBD2 (6 bases). Input material: naive CD4+ T cells from PBMCs. The subset was: CD45RA+ positively selected. This TCR came from a man aged 18 to 30 in good health. Some clones in this sample may be carry-over from other donors' samples. The CDR3 region is CASSSPGLRQYF. The DNA of the CDR3 is TGTGCCAGCAGTTCACCGGGACTGAGACAGTACTTC.